This T cell receptor (beta chain) derives from a study of blood T cell repertoires in COVID-19. About the research overall: The cDNA or gDNA used as material had been derived from T cells, B-cell-depleted T cells, or PBMCs.

In the original analysis: The assay estimated nucleated cells by amplifying reference gene primers. Sequencing used immunoSEQ multiplex PCR; TCRdb keeps in-frame clones, though not all of them. V and J calls and clone size follow that table, whereas D and trimming were derived from the DNA. The sample lists more than 250,000 clones, around 86% seen once, with about 10% in the top ten. The study drew participants aged about 18 to 89 years from some 24 US areas. Clinical histories supplied by participants themselves formed the basis of cohort assignment. There are 13 residues in the CDR3. Germline V gene sequence: CDR1 SGHNT, CDR2 YYREEE (reference sequence). Trimming stripped 0 bases from V and 4 bases from J, with 7 bases between.

The sample was PBMCs or T cells enriched from blood (not recorded which). The source of this sequence is a young woman who had recovered from COVID-19. V and J are TRBV5-4 and TRBJ2-5; D not certain. Here the CDR3 reads CASSLVSLETQYF. The CDR3 DNA reads TGTGCCAGCAGCTTGGTTTCCCTAGAGACCCAGTACTTC. The full variable domain, with the rest looked up from reference TRBV5-4 and TRBJ2-5, is ETGVTQSPTHLIKTRGQQVTLRCSSQSGHNTVSWYQQALGQGPQFIFQYYREEENGRGNFPPRFSGLQFPNYSSELNVNALELDDSALYLCASSLVSLETQYFGPGTRLLVL.